This T cell receptor beta chain was retrieved from a study of T cell clones after liver transplantation. The data were produced by immunoSEQ multiplex PCR, yet TCRdb's version contains in-frame clones alone and is incomplete. The sample gives some 120,000 clones, approximately 90% of which show up once; 0.83% is in the top ten. The CDR3 runs 14 residues. With 3 bases removed from V and 2 bases from J, the gap between germline ends came to 11 bases. Germline V gene lookup returns CDR1 SGHAT and CDR2 FQNNGV. The specimen comprised CD4+ T cells from blood, sampled 12 months after liver transplant. The chain employs TRBV11-2 and TRBJ2-7; D is undetermined. The receptor was isolated from a human patient who received a liver transplant. These T cells may partly come from the graft donor. CDR3 nucleotides: TGTGCCAGCAGCTTTGGCGGAGAGACCTACGAGCAGTACTTC. It encodes CASSFGGETYEQYF.